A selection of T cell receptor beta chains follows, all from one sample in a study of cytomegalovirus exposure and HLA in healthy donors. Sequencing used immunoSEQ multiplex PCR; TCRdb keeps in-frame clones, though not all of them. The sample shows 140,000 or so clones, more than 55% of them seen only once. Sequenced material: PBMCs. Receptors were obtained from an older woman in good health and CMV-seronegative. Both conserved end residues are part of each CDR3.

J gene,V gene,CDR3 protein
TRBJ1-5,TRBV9,CASSRDSFQPQHF
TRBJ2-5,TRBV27,CASSSTRRGETQYF
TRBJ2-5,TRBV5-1,CASSLAGTSGGAETQYF
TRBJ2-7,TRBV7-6,CASSLGATESYEQYF
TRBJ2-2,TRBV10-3,CAISERAGGLTGELFF
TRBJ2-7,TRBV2,CASSELAVRSYEQYF
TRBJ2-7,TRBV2,CASSGLAEYYEQYF
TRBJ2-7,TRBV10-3,CAIRDTLAAPYF
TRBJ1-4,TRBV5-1,CASSTGQGREKLFF
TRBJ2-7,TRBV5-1,CASSPSGLHYEQYF
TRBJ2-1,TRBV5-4,CASSVGPASGNNEQFF
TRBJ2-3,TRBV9,CASSAPSDTQYF
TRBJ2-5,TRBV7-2,CASSQPLGDEQYF
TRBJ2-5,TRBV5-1,CASSLVGSGIVETQYF
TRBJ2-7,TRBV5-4,CAIHLAGADEQYF
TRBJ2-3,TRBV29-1,CSVGGIWGAPQYF
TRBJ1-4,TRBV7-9,CASSEAGGTNEKLFF
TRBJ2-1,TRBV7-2,CASSFSAGVDEQFF
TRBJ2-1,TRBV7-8,CASSFELVPPLKQFF
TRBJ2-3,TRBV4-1,CASSQDSVWRAGDTQYF
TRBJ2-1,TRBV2,CASRAAMAGGPYNEQFF
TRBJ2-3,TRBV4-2,CASSHTAPTSGFHTDTQYF
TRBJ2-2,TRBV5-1,CASSSTRGQNTGELFF
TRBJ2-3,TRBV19,CASKGPGRRAPTDTQYF
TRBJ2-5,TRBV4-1,CASSQRTGEYQETQYF
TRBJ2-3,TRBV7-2,CASSGGFRGATDTQYF
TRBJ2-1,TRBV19,CASKESRGPAEQFF
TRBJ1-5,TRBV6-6,CASFEVGQPQHF
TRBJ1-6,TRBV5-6,CASSRQDNSPLHF
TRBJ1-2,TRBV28,CASSTDYYGYTF
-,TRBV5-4,CASSLIGGRVDEQYF
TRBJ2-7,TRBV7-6,CASSLAHDRSYEQYF
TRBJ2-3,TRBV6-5,CASRRQGTDTQYF
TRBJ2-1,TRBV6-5,CASSSVGIYNEQFF
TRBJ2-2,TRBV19,CASSTIGSGVTGELFF
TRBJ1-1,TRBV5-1,CASSHAGTGNTEAFF
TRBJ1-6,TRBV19,CASSYSIQGASYNSPLHF
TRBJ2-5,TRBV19,CASQQGSQETQYF
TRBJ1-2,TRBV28,CASSSGTGPPRGYTF
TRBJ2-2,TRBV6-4,CASSGLAGDSNTGELFF
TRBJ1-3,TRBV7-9,CASSRSGVSGNTIYF
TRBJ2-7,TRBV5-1,CASSLGQQSFYEQYF
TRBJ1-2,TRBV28,CASSFSDRGNGYTF
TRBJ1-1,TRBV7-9,CSVSRGNTEAFF
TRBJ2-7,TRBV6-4,CAKTTEQYF
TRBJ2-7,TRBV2,CASTITISYEQYF